The clone carrying this T cell receptor (beta chain) was seen ten or more times. Its antigen remains unknown. This sample's time point: newly diagnosed GD, antithyroid drugs for less than 3 months. With RNA extracted from PBMCs as input, the TCR library was made. A peripheral blood sample, roughly 9 milliliters in volume, was drawn into EDTA tubes. HTBI primers from iRepertoire and Arm-PCR of CDR3 regions yielded the TCR beta libraries. TCRdb reprocessed the multiplex PCR reads via MiXCR and lists one record per CDR3 protein. This sample has a few hundred thousand distinct CDR3 sequences; 15% to 20% occur once, and the top ten carry 14%. This sample stems from a study of regulatory T cells in long-lasting Graves disease. Study observations and caveats: Segments TRBV28, TRBJ1-2 and TRBJ2-5 showed preferential usage in persistent disease.

Germline CDR1 DFQATT, CDR2 SNEGSKA (reference sequence). The CDR3 length is 16 residues. Trimming cost V 0 bases and J 8 bases, with 19 bases left between them. The sample also formed part of further work on T cells in Graves' hyperthyroidism and ophthalmopathy. As that report states: Participants, patients aged 18 to 65, had newly diagnosed hyperthyroidism with a duration under 2 months.

The TCR originated in a woman in her 30s with Graves disease. This chain connects TRBV20-1 to TRBJ1-4, with D maybe TRBD1 (6 bases). This material consisted of peripheral blood mononuclear cells (PBMCs), taken at new diagnosis, from a patient treated with antithyroid drugs. The CDR3 nucleotides read TGCAGTGCTAGAGAGAGGAGGGCAGGGGCCTCAGAAAAACTGTTTTTT. Protein: CSARERRAGASEKLFF.